The 22 T cell receptor beta chains listed next were all sequenced from one sample in a study of T cells in tumors after PD-1 blockade. The table came from immunoSEQ multiplex PCR; TCRdb's copy has only in-frame clones and leaves some out. The sample includes about 63,000 clones, roughly 70% seen only once; the top ten take about 4.4%. This sample comprised PBMCs, obtained after anti-PD-1 treatment. Every receptor here comes from a human donor with basal cell carcinoma.

The chain carries TRBV7-8 and TRBJ2-7; no reliable D call. Germline-derived CDR1 and CDR2 are SGHVS and FQNEAQ. This CDR3 contains 11 residues. Trimming left V 4 bases short and J 9 bases short, with 10 bases between. The CDR3 is CASSSGLVQYF. The CDR3 DNA reads as TGTGCCAGCAGCTCTGGCCTTGTGCAGTACTTC.

The J gene is TRBJ2-7, the V gene TRBV6-5, with D perhaps TRBD1 (6 bases). With 7 bases removed from V and 4 bases from J, the gap between germline ends came to 11 bases. Germline CDR1 reads MNHEY; CDR2 reads SVGAGI. This CDR3 is built from 12 residues. CDR3 loop: CASIQRGYEQYF. In DNA, the CDR3 is TGTGCCAGCATCCAAAGGGGGTACGAGCAGTACTTC.

The chain employs TRBV18 and TRBJ1-2; weak D call: TRBD1 (5 bases). In germline, CDR1 is KGHSH, CDR2 LQKENI. CDR3 length: 14 residues. V was shortened by 2 bases and J by 8 bases, with 15 bases between the two germline ends. For the CDR3, the DNA is TGTGCCAGCTCACCAGGAGGGGCAGGTCGCGGCTACACCTTC. Protein product: CASSPGGAGRGYTF.

This clone occurred a few times. The chain combines TRBV7-9 with TRBJ1-5, with D perhaps matching TRBD1 (5 bases). Trimming took 4 bases from V and 0 from J, leaving 10 bases between them. The CDR3 extends over 15 amino acids. Germline CDR1 reads SEHNR; CDR2 reads FQNEAQ (reference sequence). CDR3 in amino acids: CASSSSGNSNQPQHF. The CDR3 region has the DNA TGTGCCAGCAGCTCATCAGGGAATAGCAATCAGCCCCAGCATTTT.

The J gene is TRBJ1-4, the V gene TRBV18; no definite D call. Germline V lookup: CDR1 KGHSH, CDR2 LQKENI. V lost 3 bases to trimming and J lost 2 bases, with 1 base between them. The CDR3 is 12 residues long. CDR3 DNA sequence: TGTGCCAGCTCACCTACTAATGAAAAACTGTTTTTT. As protein: CASSPTNEKLFF.

The rearrangement joins TRBV6-6 to TRBJ2-5; the D gene is possibly TRBD1 (6 bases). The CDR3 spans 11 residues. The germline V and J ends were trimmed by 8 bases and 3 bases, with 7 bases remaining between them. Per the germline V gene, CDR1 is MNHNY and CDR2 is SVGAGI (reference sequence). DNA of the CDR3: TGTGCCAGCCGACAGGAAGAGACCCAGTACTTC. Translated: CASRQEETQYF.

The chain employs TRBV19 and TRBJ2-2; tentative D call: TRBD1 (5 bases). Trimming removed 6 bases from V and 7 bases from J, with 15 bases in between. CDR3 length equals 14 residues. Germline loops: CDR1 LNHDA, CDR2 SQIVND (reference sequence). The CDR3 region has the DNA TGTGCCAGTAGCAACACTCAGGGCCACGGGGAGCTGTTTTTT. This codes for CASSNTQGHGELFF.

The rearrangement joins TRBV5-1 to TRBJ1-1; D may be TRBD1 (6 bases). The germline gives CDR1 SGHRS, CDR2 YFSETQ. The ends were cut back, 4 bases at V and 1 base at J, with 11 bases in the middle. The length of the CDR3 is 14 residues. DNA of the CDR3: TGCGCCAGCAGCAACGGACAGCCGAACACTGAAGCTTTCTTT. Amino acid sequence: CASSNGQPNTEAFF.

This chain links TRBV5-8 with TRBJ2-5; 7 positions match TRBD2. V trimming: 0 bases; J trimming: 2 bases; junction bases outside the gene matches: 10. Germline V gives CDR1 SGHTS, CDR2 YDEGEE. This CDR3 region has 17 residues. This CDR3 reads CASSLGVASGVQETQYF. CDR3 DNA: TGTGCCAGCAGCTTGGGAGTGGCTAGCGGAGTACAAGAGACCCAGTACTTC.

The chain employs TRBV20-1 and TRBJ2-3; D unresolved. Trimming left V 2 bases short and J 4 bases short, with 4 bases between. The CDR3 runs 11 residues. Germline V lookup: CDR1 DFQATT, CDR2 SNEGSKA (reference sequence). CDR3 protein: CSARWSDTQYF. CDR3 sequence (DNA): TGCAGTGCTAGATGGTCAGATACGCAGTATTTT.

The rearrangement links TRBV27 to TRBJ1-1, with TRBD1 matching over 7 bases. The trim removed 2 bases at V and 5 bases at J, leaving 8 bases unmatched. The CDR3 extends over 15 amino acids. Germline V gene lookup returns CDR1 MNHEY and CDR2 SMNVEV (reference sequence). The CDR3 DNA reads as TGTGCCAGCAGTTTAGAGAGGGGGCAGGCGACTGAAGCTTTCTTT. This translates into CASSLERGQATEAFF.

A note on this clone: The sample contains more than one DNA sequence encoding this CDR3. As DNA, the CDR3 is TGTGCCAGCAGCCTGGGAAGTCCCCGCACAGATACGCAGTATTTT. This sequence encodes CASSLGSPRTDTQYF. The rearrangement uses TRBV7-2 and TRBJ2-3; D gene uncertain. Germline assignment: CDR1 SGHTA and CDR2 FQGNSA. The CDR3 runs to 15 residues. Between the trimmed V and J ends, which lost 5 bases and 1 base, there was a span of 13 bases. The full variable domain, rest sourced from reference TRBV7-2 and TRBJ2-3, is GAGVSQSPSNKVTEKGKDVELRCDPISGHTALYWYRQSLGQGLEFLIYFQGNSAPDKSGLPSDRFSAERTGGSVSTLTIQRTQQEDSAVYLCASSLGSPRTDTQYFGPGTRLTVL.

A few counts support this clone. J is TRBJ2-2 and V is TRBV19; D unresolved. Between the trimmed V and J ends, which lost 3 bases and 0 bases, there was a span of 5 bases. The CDR3 sequence is 14 residues long. Germline assignment: CDR1 LNHDA and CDR2 SQIVND (reference sequence). The chain's CDR3 is CASSIGSNTGELFF. Written as DNA, the CDR3 is TGTGCCAGTAGTATCGGGTCGAACACCGGGGAGCTGTTTTTT. The full variable domain, with the rest looked up from reference TRBV19 and TRBJ2-2, is DGGITQSPKYLFRKEGQNVTLSCEQNLNHDAMYWYRQDPGQGLRLIYYSQIVNDFQKGDIAEGYSVSREKKESFPLTVTSAQKNPTAFYLCASSIGSNTGELFFGEGSRLTVL.

This clone was observed a handful of times. The chain couples TRBV6-5 to TRBJ1-2; D ambiguous. The length of the CDR3 is 14 residues. Trimming left V 3 bases short and J 2 bases short, with 10 bases between. Germline values: CDR1 MNHEY, CDR2 SVGAGI. CDR3 amino acids: CASSYLRQNYGYTF. The CDR3 DNA reads as TGTGCCAGCAGTTATCTGCGGCAAAACTATGGCTACACCTTC.

This chain links TRBV6-5 with TRBJ1-1, with D unclear. The CDR3 has 13 amino acids. Germline CDR1 is MNHEY and CDR2 is SVGAGI. Between the trimmed V and J ends, which lost 4 bases and 5 bases, there was a span of 11 bases. DNA of the CDR3: TGTGCCAGCAGTTTAAAGGGATTGACTGAAGCTTTCTTT. Residues: CASSLKGLTEAFF.

The chain couples TRBV9 to TRBJ1-2, with D unclear. The length of the CDR3 is 14 residues. The germline CDR1 and CDR2 sequences are SGDLS and YYNGEE. Trimming left V 4 bases short and J 2 bases short, with 12 bases between. For the CDR3, the DNA is TGTGCCAGCAGCCAAGCAAGGGAAAACTATGGCTACACCTTC. Protein product: CASSQARENYGYTF.

The CDR3: CASSYALGGYTEAFF. CDR3 sequence (DNA): TGTGCCAGCAGTTACGCTCTGGGCGGGTACACTGAAGCTTTCTTT. This rearrangement joins TRBV6-5 to TRBJ1-1; D is uncertain. This CDR3 comprises 15 residues. With 2 bases removed from V and 3 bases from J, the gap between germline ends came to 13 bases. Germline V gene sequence: CDR1 MNHEY, CDR2 SVGAGI.

This clone has a single count. The chain recombines TRBV10-3 with TRBJ2-2; 10 nucleotides line up with TRBD1. Germline V gene lookup returns CDR1 ENHRY and CDR2 SYGVKD. This CDR3 has 15 residues. V dropped 4 bases and J dropped 5; count of bases not matched to a gene: 4. The CDR3 DNA sequence: TGTGCCATCAGTGGACAGGGGGCGCTGACCGGGGAGCTGTTTTTT. Protein product: CAISGQGALTGELFF.

The chain combines TRBV7-8 with TRBJ1-2; TRBD1 aligns across 7 bases. The V gene's germline CDR1 is SGHVS and CDR2 FQNEAQ. With 5 bases clipped from V and 6 bases from J, the junction kept 15 bases outside the gene matches. CDR3 length: 16 residues. The CDR3 DNA follows: TGTGCCAGCAGCGGGGACAGATTAATCGAAAAAAATGGCTACACCTTC. It encodes CASSGDRLIEKNGYTF.

This clone was seen only once. The rearrangement links TRBV5-1 to TRBJ2-7; TRBD2 matches 14 bases. V lost 4 bases and J lost 4; bases outside the gene matches: 4. In germline, CDR1 is SGHRS, CDR2 YFSETQ. The CDR3 totals 15 residues. The CDR3 DNA follows: TGCGCCAGCAGCGTGGGACTAGCGGGAGATTACGAGCAGTACTTC. Translating gives CASSVGLAGDYEQYF.

V and J are TRBV27 and TRBJ2-1; the match to TRBD2 covers 11 bases. This CDR3 region has 16 residues. CDR1 MNHEY and CDR2 SMNVEV come from the germline V gene (reference sequence). Germline trimming cut 6 bases from V and 9 bases from J; bases unmatched to any gene: 13. The CDR3 loop is CASRSPLAGGLGEQFF. The CDR3, as DNA: TGTGCCAGCAGATCCCCTCTAGCGGGGGGATTAGGTGAGCAGTTCTTC.

V gene TRBV2 combines with J gene TRBJ1-5; TRBD1 matches at 7 bases. Germline V gene data show CDR1 as SNHLY and CDR2 as FYNNEI. V trimming: 3 bases; J trimming: 5 bases; junction bases outside the gene matches: 1. CDR3 length: 13 amino acids. This chain's CDR3 is CASSDRGYQPQHF. The CDR3 DNA follows: TGTGCCAGCAGTGACAGGGGGTATCAGCCCCAGCATTTT.